This TCR beta chain was captured by sequencing in a study of blood T cell repertoires in COVID-19. This CDR3 contains 14 residues. The V gene lost 2 bases and the J gene lost 0 bases, with 8 bases spanning the gap. Germline loops: CDR1 SGHRS, CDR2 YFSETQ. The table came from immunoSEQ multiplex PCR; TCRdb's copy has only in-frame clones and leaves some out. This table has about 220,000 clones, approximately 80% appearing once. This rearrangement joins TRBV5-1 to TRBJ1-1, with TRBD1 as a possible D gene (5 bases). Sequencing was done on a sample of peripheral blood. The sequence was collected from a man aged 45 to 65 with active or convalescent COVID-19. The CDR3 here is CASSLDSLNTEAFF. DNA for the CDR3: TGCGCCAGCAGCTTAGACAGCTTGAACACTGAAGCTTTCTTT.